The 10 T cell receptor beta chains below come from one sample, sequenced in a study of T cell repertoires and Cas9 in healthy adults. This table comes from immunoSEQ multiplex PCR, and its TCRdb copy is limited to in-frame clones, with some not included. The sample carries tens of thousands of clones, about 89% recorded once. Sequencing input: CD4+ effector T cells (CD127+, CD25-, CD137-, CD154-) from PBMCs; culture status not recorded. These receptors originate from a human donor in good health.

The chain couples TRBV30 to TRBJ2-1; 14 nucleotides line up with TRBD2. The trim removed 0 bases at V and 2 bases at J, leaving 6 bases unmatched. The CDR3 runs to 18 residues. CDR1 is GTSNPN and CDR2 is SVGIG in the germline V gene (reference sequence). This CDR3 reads CAWSVGLAGAIAYNEQFF. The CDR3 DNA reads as TGTGCCTGGAGTGTGGGACTAGCGGGAGCAATCGCCTACAATGAGCAGTTCTTC.

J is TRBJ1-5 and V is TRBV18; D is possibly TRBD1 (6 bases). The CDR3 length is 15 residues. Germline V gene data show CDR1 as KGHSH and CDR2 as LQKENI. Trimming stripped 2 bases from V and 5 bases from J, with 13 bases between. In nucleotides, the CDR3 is TGTGCCAGCTCACCAAGGCAGGGGTCTTATCAGCCCCAGCATTTT. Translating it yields CASSPRQGSYQPQHF. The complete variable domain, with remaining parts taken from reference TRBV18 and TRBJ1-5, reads NAGVMQNPRHLVRRRGQEARLRCSPMKGHSHVYWYRQLPEEGLKFMVYLQKENIIDESGMPKERFSAEFPKEGPSILRIQQVVRGDSAAYFCASSPRQGSYQPQHFGDGTRLSIL.

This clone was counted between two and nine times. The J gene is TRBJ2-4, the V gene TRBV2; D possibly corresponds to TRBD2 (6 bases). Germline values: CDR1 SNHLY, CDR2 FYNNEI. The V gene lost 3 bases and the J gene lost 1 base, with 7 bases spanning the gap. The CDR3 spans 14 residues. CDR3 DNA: TGTGCCAGCAGTGAGGAGGGGGCCAAAAACATTCAGTACTTC. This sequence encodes CASSEEGAKNIQYF.

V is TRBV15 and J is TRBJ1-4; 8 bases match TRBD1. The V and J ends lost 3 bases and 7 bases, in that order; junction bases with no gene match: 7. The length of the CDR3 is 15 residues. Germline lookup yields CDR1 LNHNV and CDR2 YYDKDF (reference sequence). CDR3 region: CATSRPGTGGEKLFF. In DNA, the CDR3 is TGTGCCACCAGCAGGCCCGGGACAGGTGGTGAAAAACTGTTTTTT.

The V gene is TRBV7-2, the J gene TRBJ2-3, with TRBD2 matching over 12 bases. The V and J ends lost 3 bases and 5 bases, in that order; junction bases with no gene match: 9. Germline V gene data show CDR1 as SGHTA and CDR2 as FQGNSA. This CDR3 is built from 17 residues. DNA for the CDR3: TGTGCCAGCAGCTTTGGGGGGCTAGCGGGAGGGCGAGATACGCAGTATTTT. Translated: CASSFGGLAGGRDTQYF.

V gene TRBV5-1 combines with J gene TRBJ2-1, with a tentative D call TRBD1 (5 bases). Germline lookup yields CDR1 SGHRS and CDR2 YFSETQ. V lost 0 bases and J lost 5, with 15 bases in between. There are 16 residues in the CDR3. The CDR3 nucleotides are TGCGCCAGCAGCTTGGACCCCAGGGCTGGGAACAATGAGCAGTTCTTC. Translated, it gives CASSLDPRAGNNEQFF.

This chain's CDR3 is CASRLAGDTYEQYF. The CDR3 DNA follows: TGTGCCAGTAGGCTAGCGGGGGATACCTACGAGCAGTACTTC. The J gene is TRBJ2-7, the V gene TRBV19; 10 bases are a match to TRBD2. This CDR3 comprises 14 residues. Germline values: CDR1 LNHDA, CDR2 SQIVND (reference sequence). The trim removed 6 bases at V and 2 bases at J, leaving 4 bases unmatched.

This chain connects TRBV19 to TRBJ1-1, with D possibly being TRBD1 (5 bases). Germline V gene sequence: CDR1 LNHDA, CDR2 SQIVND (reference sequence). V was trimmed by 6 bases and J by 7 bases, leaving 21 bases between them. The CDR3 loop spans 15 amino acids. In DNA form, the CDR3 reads TGTGCCAGTAGAAAGGGTGGATCCAGGGCTGATGAAGCTTTCTTT. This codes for CASRKGGSRADEAFF.

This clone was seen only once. The CDR3 coding sequence is TGTGCCAGCAGCCTGCGGACTAGCTGGTTTCGGGAGACCCAGTACTTC. This encodes CASSLRTSWFRETQYF. J is TRBJ2-5 and V is TRBV11-2; 8 positions match TRBD2. Germline CDR1 is SGHAT and CDR2 is FQNNGV. Trimming removed 5 bases from V and 5 bases from J; junction bases left unmatched: 13. CDR3 length equals 16 residues.

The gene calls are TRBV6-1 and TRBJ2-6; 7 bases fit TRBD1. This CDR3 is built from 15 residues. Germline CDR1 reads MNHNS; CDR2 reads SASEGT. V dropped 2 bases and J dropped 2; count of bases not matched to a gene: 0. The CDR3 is CASSETGAGANVLTF. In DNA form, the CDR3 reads TGTGCCAGCAGTGAAACAGGGGCTGGGGCCAACGTCCTGACTTTC.